Here is one TCR beta chain with its context. TCRdb keeps only in-frame clones here, not all; method: immunoSEQ multiplex PCR. The table shows approximately 72,000 clones, with about 95% occurring only once. This sample was taken from a study of cytomegalovirus exposure and HLA in healthy donors. CDR3 size: 13 residues. The ends lost 3 bases at V and 8 bases at J; junction bases unmatched: 2. Per germline, CDR1 SGHRS and CDR2 YFSETQ. The J gene is TRBJ2-1, the V gene TRBV5-1; 10 bases agree with TRBD2. The sample comprised PBMCs. This receptor was taken from a woman under 30 in good health and CMV-seronegative. Written as DNA, the CDR3 is TGCGCCAGCAGCTATACTAGCGGGGATGAGCAGTTCTTC. It codes for CASSYTSGDEQFF.